This T cell receptor (beta chain) derives from a study of OX40 agonist ivuxolimab in advanced cancers. Notes on the research overall: Ivuxolimab, which targeted the costimulatory receptor OX40 (CD134), was an agonistic, fully human IgG2 monoclonal antibody. Intravenous ivuxolimab was administered to patients every 2 weeks at six dose levels: 0.01, 0.1, 0.3, 1.5, 3 and 10 mg/kg. Among the approximately 54 dose-escalation patients, 19 had hepatocellular carcinoma, 15 or so melanoma, 9 renal cell carcinoma and 9 head and neck cancer. The dose-escalation cohort was around 83% male with a mean age of approximately 60 years, ranging from about 20 to 85. Prior anti-PD-1, anti-PD-L1 or anti-CTLA-4 therapy was permitted, and checkpoint inhibitors had been received by less than 45% of dose-escalation patients. Partial responses were achieved by three dose-escalation patients, of whom one had hepatocellular carcinoma and two had cutaneous melanoma. The point of sequencing TCRbeta in the periphery was to test whether ivuxolimab changed TCR sequence diversity and drove clonal T-cell expansion. The paper describes the monotherapy dose-escalation part (N = 52 patients) of the phase I trial of ivuxolimab.

The trial excluded patients who had a history of autoimmune disease or who were on systemic immunosuppression. Peripheral blood for TCR sequencing was collected from all dose cohorts at baseline, on cycle 4 day 1, and on cycle 7 day 1. Samples came from an open-label, multicenter, first-in-human phase I dose-escalation trial of ivuxolimab. Adults with locally advanced or metastatic melanoma, renal cell carcinoma, hepatocellular carcinoma or head and neck squamous cell carcinoma were enrolled in the trial. Before TCR sequencing, CD4+ T cells and CD8+ T cells from peripheral blood were sorted into separate populations. Points on this clone: Its cognate antigen has yet to be identified. Within one base of it there is no much larger clone, and no base qualities were kept.

Study-level results and caveats: At doses from 0.1 to 3.0 mg/kg, clonal expansion was seen in both CD4+ and CD8+ blood T cells between baseline and week 6. After ivuxolimab, CD8+ T cells had more expanded clones than CD4+ T cells on average. Low levels of normalized T-cell clonal expansion were also seen in some patients who did not respond. In the 0.1-3.0 mg/kg groups, partial responders had among the lowest normalized peripheral clonal expansion, particularly in CD8+ T cells. Which antigens the clonally expanded peripheral T cells were specific for was not determined.

For sequencing of the TCRbeta CDR3 region, genomic DNA was extracted from the sorted cells. The immunoSEQ Assay was used for sequencing of TCRbeta CDR3 regions. The source is immuneACCESS, and TCRdb retained only in-frame sequences with V and J called. Part of the clones is not carried over; for the studies checked, unresolved V genes explain less than half of this, and the remainder is unexplained. This sample gives about 94,000 clones in total; approximately 93% of them show up just once. The top ten constitute about 0.19% of the sample. V and J lose 3 bases and 2 bases, and a span of 10 bases separates them. From the cysteine through the phenylalanine, the CDR3 covers 14 amino acids. The kept DNA is CDR3 alone, 42 bases in frame from the first base. Reading the germline V gene gives CDR1 SGHTA and CDR2 FQGNSA.

This chain joins TRBV7-2 to TRBJ1-2; the best D guess is TRBD1, with 5 bases matching. The clonotype originates from an adult with an advanced solid tumor such as melanoma, head and neck, liver or kidney cancer. The sequencing used CD4+ or CD8+ T cells sorted from blood, collected in a trial of the OX40 agonist ivuxolimab. The CDR3 loop reads CASSFPGGNYGYTF. The nucleotides are TGTGCCAGCAGCTTCCCGGGGGGAAACTATGGCTACACCTTC.